The T cell receptor beta chain described here comes from a study of CD8 T cells in Susac syndrome. The CDR3 contains 14 residues. From germline, CDR1 is MDHEN and CDR2 SYDVKM. V was trimmed by 1 base and J by 3 bases, leaving 10 bases between them. In blood CD8+ and CD4+ T cells, TCR beta underwent sequencing. The authors negatively isolated CD8+ and CD4+ T cells and FACS-enriched TEMRA cells. The authors reverse transcribed 0.5 to 1 ug RNA with random hexamers. By means of immunoSEQ multiplex PCR, TCR beta CDR3 spanning 54 Vbeta and 13 Jbeta underwent amplification. In TCRdb, the immunoSEQ multiplex PCR reads were re-called with MiXCR into one record per CDR3 protein. This table has 95,000 to 150,000 distinct CDR3 sequences, over 90% appearing once.

This TCR came from a human donor with Susac syndrome. The sequencing input was CD4+ T cells from PBMCs. The chain uses TRBV28 and TRBJ2-7; possibly TRBD1 for D (5 bases). CDR3 DNA: TGTGCCAGCAGTTTATCCCAGGGTATCTACGAGCAGTACTTC. This gives the protein CASSLSQGIYEQYF.